The 10 T cell receptor beta chains in this list originate from one sample, sequenced in a study of cytomegalovirus exposure and HLA in healthy donors. 60 Vbeta and 13 Jbeta primers were used in PCR. Generated by immunoSEQ multiplex PCR, the TCRdb table keeps only in-frame clones and is missing some. The sample holds approximately 220,000 clones, around 85% seen once. Sequences were obtained from PBMCs. The receptor source for this set is a girl aged 2-10 years in good health and CMV-seronegative.

The chain links TRBV5-1 to TRBJ1-1; 9 bases agree with TRBD1. V lost 0 bases, J lost 3 bases, and 18 bases stayed unmatched. CDR3 length equals 20 residues. Looked up from germline, CDR1 is SGHRS and CDR2 is YFSETQ. CDR3 in amino acids: CASSLVGQGSHQLLYTEAFF. Here the CDR3 DNA reads TGCGCCAGCAGCTTGGTGGGACAGGGCTCCCACCAACTCCTGTACACTGAAGCTTTCTTT.

The gene calls are TRBV7-9 and TRBJ2-3; D may be TRBD1 (6 bases). V lost 4 bases and J 0 bases, leaving 14 bases between the germline ends. Germline lookup yields CDR1 SEHNR and CDR2 FQNEAQ (reference sequence). The CDR3 is 16 residues long. In DNA form, the CDR3 reads TGTGCCAGCAGCTCAACCAGGGGCTCTAGCACAGATACGCAGTATTTT. This encodes CASSSTRGSSTDTQYF. The full variable domain, with the rest looked up from reference TRBV7-9 and TRBJ2-3, is DTGVSQNPRHKITKRGQNVTFRCDPISEHNRLYWYRQTLGQGPEFLTYFQNEAQLEKSRLLSDRFSAERPKGSFSTLEIQRTEQGDSAMYLCASSSTRGSSTDTQYFGPGTRLTVL.

V gene TRBV9 combines with J gene TRBJ2-1; a weak D match, TRBD2 (6 bases). This CDR3 is 13 amino acids long. V dropped 3 bases and J dropped 4 bases, with 8 bases sitting between them. Looked up from germline, CDR1 is SGDLS and CDR2 is YYNGEE. Here the CDR3 DNA reads TGTGCCAGCAGCGCGGGACTTTACAATGAGCAGTTCTTC. Translating gives CASSAGLYNEQFF.

This clone occurred once. The rearrangement uses TRBV2 and TRBJ1-2, with D perhaps matching TRBD1 (5 bases). There are 16 residues in the CDR3. The V gene lost 6 bases and the J gene lost 5 bases, with 22 bases spanning the gap. CDR1 is SNHLY and CDR2 is FYNNEI in the germline V gene. The CDR3 is CASSSLGQSLRYGYTF. The CDR3 DNA reads as TGTGCCAGCAGCTCCTTAGGACAAAGCCTTCGGTATGGCTACACCTTC.

The chain combines TRBV7-9 with TRBJ1-1; D call uncertain. Germline V gene sequence: CDR1 SEHNR, CDR2 FQNEAQ (reference sequence). The V gene lost 5 bases and the J gene lost 6 bases, with 10 bases spanning the gap. CDR3 length: 12 residues. Here the CDR3 DNA reads TGTGCCAGCAGCCCTCTTACAGCTGAAGCTTTCTTT. It encodes CASSPLTAEAFF.

The chain employs TRBV6-5 and TRBJ2-6; possibly TRBD1 for D (6 bases). The length of the CDR3 is 15 residues. Germline V gene data show CDR1 as MNHEY and CDR2 as SVGAGI. The V and J ends lost 6 bases and 2 bases respectively, with 11 bases between them. The DNA of the CDR3 is TGTGCCAGCAGCATAACAGGGCCTGGGGCCAACGTCCTGACTTTC. Protein product: CASSITGPGANVLTF.

The genes are TRBV11-2 and TRBJ2-7, with TRBD1 matching 9 bases. The CDR3 contains 16 residues. V shed 0 bases and J 0 bases; nucleotides not matched to a gene: 3. Per the germline V gene, CDR1 is SGHAT and CDR2 is FQNNGV. DNA for the CDR3: TGTGCCAGCAGCTTAGAAAGGACAGGGGACTCCTACGAGCAGTACTTC. Translation: CASSLERTGDSYEQYF.

The chain has TRBV6-1 and TRBJ1-3, with D perhaps TRBD1 (5 bases). Germline CDR1 MNHNS, CDR2 SASEGT. The CDR3 extends over 15 amino acids. With 4 bases removed from V and 2 bases from J, the gap between germline ends came to 12 bases. The DNA for the CDR3 is TGTGCCAGCAGTGTTGGTTGGGGCCCTGGAAACACCATATATTTT. This gives the protein CASSVGWGPGNTIYF.

The chain has TRBV27 and TRBJ1-5; D might be TRBD1 (5 bases). Trimming stripped 7 bases from V and 3 bases from J, with 13 bases between. The CDR3 has 14 residues. The germline CDR1 and CDR2 sequences are MNHEY and SMNVEV (reference sequence). Here the CDR3 DNA reads TGTGCCAGCACCCCCCCGGGGGTCAATCAGCCCCAGCATTTT. Translated, it gives CASTPPGVNQPQHF.

V is TRBV27 and J is TRBJ1-1; D is undetermined. V lost 0 bases, J lost 3 bases, and 17 bases lay in between. The CDR3 extends over 17 amino acids. Germline V CDR1 and CDR2: MNHEY, SMNVEV (reference sequence). DNA for the CDR3: TGTGCCAGCAGTTTATCGAGGGTCTCTCCCTTCTACACTGAAGCTTTCTTT. Encoded protein: CASSLSRVSPFYTEAFF.